This T cell receptor beta chain comes out of a study of identical twins. Study-wide results and caveats: A lower insertion count was a feature of abundant cord blood beta clonotypes, with no such feature in memory repertoires. Invariant T cells like MAIT and iNKT could partly confound the zero-insertion analyses.

Trimming took off 2 bases at V and 3 bases at J, with 10 bases between the two ends. The CDR3 consists of 14 residues. Germline CDR1 LNHDA, CDR2 SQIVND (reference sequence). TCRdb itself ran the 5' RACE reads through MiXCR, one entry per CDR3 protein. The table includes 200,000 to 250,000 distinct CDR3 sequences, 5.5% to 7% detected once. This clonotype was counted ten times or more. Its antigen is not known. Another study also made use of these data, one on yellow fever vaccine responses in identical twins. That study adds: Twins showed a vaccine T cell response that reportedly seemed partly convergent, partly personalized.

The source material was memory (CD45RO+) T cells sorted from blood. The chain uses TRBV19 and TRBJ1-2; D call uncertain. The clonotype was recovered from a woman aged 18-35 years in good health. CDR3 DNA sequence: TGTGCCAGTAGTATACGGAGCCCGGACTATGGCTACACCTTC. Translated, it gives CASSIRSPDYGYTF.